The clone carrying this TCR beta chain was counted between two and nine times. Its specificity is unknown. The data originate from a study of T cell responses to AZD1222 COVID-19 vaccine. Study-level information: Both about-4-week and about-12-week second-dose recipients were combined. General study findings and limits: Spike-specific TCR breadth rose after two AZD1222 doses, and depth rose as well.

Germline V gives CDR1 LGHDT, CDR2 YNNKEL (reference sequence). CDR3 size: 14 residues. J lost 3 bases, V lost 8 bases, and 6 bases had no gene match. Clones were read by immunoSEQ multiplex PCR, and TCRdb kept only the in-frame ones, dropping some. In the table there are some 100,000 clones, 87% of which are singletons. The sample consisted of peripheral blood, taken on day 0 of AZD1222 vaccination. The rearrangement uses TRBV3-1 (or the pseudogene TRBV3-2) and TRBJ2-7, with 11 positions matching TRBD1. The sequence came from an adult in good health. Here the CDR3 DNA reads TGTGCCAGCTGTTCTGGGACAGGGGGCTACGAGCAGTACTTC. It specifies CASCSGTGGYEQYF.